These T cell receptor beta chains were read from a single sample in a study of T-cell memory formation after mild COVID-19. TCRdb itself ran the 5' RACE reads through MiXCR, one entry per CDR3 protein. The data show 350,000 to 500,000 distinct CDR3 sequences, 20% to 30% seen once. Sequencing used PBMCs or a T cell subset sorted from them (not recorded which). The receptors derive from an adult woman who had mild COVID-19 (a few samples of this study predate the infection). Cell type and time point are not known. Each CDR3 is given with its conserved first and last residue. Fields, in order: clone size, D gene, V gene, J gene, CDR3 DNA, CDR3 protein. D genes are given only for firm matches. Only some rows state a clone size, as once, few, many or a class for expanded clones.

few	TRBD1	TRBV12-3/TRBV12-4	TRBJ2-1	TGTGCCAGCAAGACAGGGTCCTATGAGCAGTTCTTC	CASKTGSYEQFF
-	TRBD1	TRBV7-2	TRBJ2-7	TGTGCCAGCAGCCCCAATTCACTCCGGGACAGGGGGCTCGAGCAGTACTTC	CASSPNSLRDRGLEQYF
-	-	TRBV12-3/TRBV12-4	TRBJ1-2	TGTGCCAGCAGTTTTACGGGCAGGACTTCACATGGCTACACCTTC	CASSFTGRTSHGYTF
-	-	TRBV3-1	TRBJ2-2	TGTGCCAGCAGCCACCAGACAGGGCGGGAGGAGCTGTTTTTT	CASSHQTGREELFF
many	-	TRBV4-1	TRBJ2-2	TGCGCCAGCAGCCAAGATGCGGGGTTGAGGAGTGCCGGGGAGCTGTTTTTT	CASSQDAGLRSAGELFF
few	-	TRBV7-8	TRBJ2-7	TGTGCCAGCAGCTTAGCAGCAGGGCTGGGAGGATACGAGCAGTACTTC	CASSLAAGLGGYEQYF
few	TRBD2	TRBV12-3/TRBV12-4	TRBJ2-3	TGTGCCAGCAGTTTAAGGACTAGCGGGAGCTCGGCAGATACGCAGTATTTT	CASSLRTSGSSADTQYF
few	-	TRBV24-1	TRBJ1-5	TGTGCCACCAGTGATGCCCTGGGCATCGCCAATCAGCCCCAGCATTTT	CATSDALGIANQPQHF
few	TRBD2	TRBV29-1	TRBJ2-3	TGCAGCGTTGCCCGCGGGGGGCCTACCTCATCTAGCACAGATACGCAGTATTTT	CSVARGGPTSSSTDTQYF
-	-	TRBV5-1	TRBJ1-2	TGCGCCAGCAGCGGCCTCAGGGATGGCTACACCTTC	CASSGLRDGYTF
-	-	TRBV15	TRBJ2-3	TGTGCCACCAGCAGGGACCCCCGGGGGTACACAGATACGCAGTATTTT	CATSRDPRGYTDTQYF
few	-	TRBV7-8	TRBJ1-2	TGTGCCAGCAGCCGAGAACAAGGTGGCTACACCTTC	CASSREQGGYTF
-	TRBD2	TRBV29-1	TRBJ2-2	TGCAGCGTTGGACGACTAGCGGCGAACACCGGGGAGCTGTTTTTT	CSVGRLAANTGELFF
few	TRBD2	TRBV7-9	TRBJ2-3	TGTGCCAGCAGCCAAACTAGCGATGGCACAGATACGCAGTATTTT	CASSQTSDGTDTQYF
-	-	TRBV28	TRBJ2-3	TGTGCCAGCAGTTTACGGGACAATACGCAGTATTTT	CASSLRDNTQYF
-	-	TRBV6-2/TRBV6-3	TRBJ2-7	TGTGCCAGCAGACGTACGGGACAAATATATTACGAGCAGTACTTC	CASRRTGQIYYEQYF
-	TRBD1	TRBV30	TRBJ1-1	TGTGCCTGGAGTGTAACCCGAGGGGGCAGGGGTAGGACTGAAGCTTTCTTT	CAWSVTRGGRGRTEAFF
-	-	TRBV5-5	TRBJ2-3	TGTGCCAGCAGCACGACAGGAACTTATGATACGCAGTATTTT	CASSTTGTYDTQYF